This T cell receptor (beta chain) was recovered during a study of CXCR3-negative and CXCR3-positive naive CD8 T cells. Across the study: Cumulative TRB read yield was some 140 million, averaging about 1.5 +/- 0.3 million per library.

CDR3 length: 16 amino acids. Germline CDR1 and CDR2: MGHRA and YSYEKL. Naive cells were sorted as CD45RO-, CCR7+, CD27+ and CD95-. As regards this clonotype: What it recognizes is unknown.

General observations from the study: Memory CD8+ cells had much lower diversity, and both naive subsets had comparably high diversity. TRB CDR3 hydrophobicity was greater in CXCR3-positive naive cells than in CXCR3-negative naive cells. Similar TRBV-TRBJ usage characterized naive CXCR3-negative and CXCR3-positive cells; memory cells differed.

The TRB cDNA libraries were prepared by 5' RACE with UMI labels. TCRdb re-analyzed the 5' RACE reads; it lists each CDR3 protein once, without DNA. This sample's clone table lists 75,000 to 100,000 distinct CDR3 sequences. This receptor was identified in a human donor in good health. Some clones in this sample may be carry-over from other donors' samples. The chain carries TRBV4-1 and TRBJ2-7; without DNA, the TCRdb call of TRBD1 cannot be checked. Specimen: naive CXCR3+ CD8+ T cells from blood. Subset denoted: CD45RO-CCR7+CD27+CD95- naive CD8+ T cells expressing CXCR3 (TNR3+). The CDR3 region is CASSQVSGTALGEQYF.